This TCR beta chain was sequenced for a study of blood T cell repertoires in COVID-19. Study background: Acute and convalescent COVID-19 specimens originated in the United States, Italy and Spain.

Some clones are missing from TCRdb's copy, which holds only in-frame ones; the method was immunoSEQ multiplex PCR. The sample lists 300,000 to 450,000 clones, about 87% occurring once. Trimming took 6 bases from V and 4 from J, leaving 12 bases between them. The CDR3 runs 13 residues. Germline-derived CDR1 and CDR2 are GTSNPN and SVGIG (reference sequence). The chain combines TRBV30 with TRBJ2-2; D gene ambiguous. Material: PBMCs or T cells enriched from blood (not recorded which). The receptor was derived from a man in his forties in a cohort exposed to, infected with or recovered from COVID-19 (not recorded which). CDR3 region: CACNSISTGELFF. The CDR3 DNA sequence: TGTGCCTGCAATAGCATATCCACCGGGGAGCTGTTTTTT.